This T cell receptor (beta chain) was found in a study of blood T cell repertoires in COVID-19. Study as a whole: The origin of the acute and convalescent COVID-19 samples was the United States, Italy and Spain. Nucleic acid was either cDNA or gDNA, and it came from T cells, B-cell-depleted T cells, or PBMCs.

Recovered status applied to Cohort 3 donors who had two consecutive negative PCRs. It also applied to those with clearance or with symptom resolution. Sequenced by immunoSEQ multiplex PCR; TCRdb stores in-frame clones only, minus some. The sample holds 390,000 or so clones, just under 90% seen once. In germline, CDR1 is MDHEN, CDR2 SYDVKM. The CDR3 runs to 15 residues. V shed 6 bases and J shed 1 base, with 15 bases lying between them. The sequence was obtained from a woman between 45 and 65 years old who had recovered from COVID-19. V is TRBV28 and J is TRBJ1-1; no clear D. Sequencing used PBMCs or T cells enriched from blood (not recorded which). The CDR3 here is CASRGQILGNTEAFF. The CDR3 bases are TGTGCCAGCAGGGGTCAGATCCTAGGGAACACTGAAGCTTTCTTT.